This T cell receptor (beta chain) was found in a study of T-cell memory formation after mild COVID-19. Study information: The two donors had largely donor-specific TCR clusters.

Germline CDR1 is MNHEY and CDR2 is SVGAGI. There are 15 residues in the CDR3. Germline trimming cut 5 bases from V and 0 bases from J; bases unmatched to any gene: 6. TCRdb itself ran the 5' RACE reads through MiXCR, one entry per CDR3 protein. There are hundreds of thousands of distinct CDR3 sequences in the sample; about 16% occur only once, and 20% to 25% lies in the top ten. Study results and limitations: The CD4+ clones that contracted clustered mainly within CM and EM, and the CD8+ clones concentrated in EMRA. CD4+ bias marked clones expanding day 15 to 37, unlike balanced contracting clones.

This clonotype was counted between two and nine times. The antigen is undetermined. The material sequenced was PBMCs or a T cell subset sorted from them (not recorded which). This clonotype was sampled from a man younger than 35 who had mild COVID-19 (a few samples of this study predate the infection). Cell type and time point are not known. The chain uses TRBV6-5 and TRBJ2-5, with TRBD2 matching 7 bases. The CDR3 nucleotides are TGTGCCAGCAGTCCTCTTGGGGGGGACCAAGAGACCCAGTACTTC. It codes for CASSPLGGDQETQYF.